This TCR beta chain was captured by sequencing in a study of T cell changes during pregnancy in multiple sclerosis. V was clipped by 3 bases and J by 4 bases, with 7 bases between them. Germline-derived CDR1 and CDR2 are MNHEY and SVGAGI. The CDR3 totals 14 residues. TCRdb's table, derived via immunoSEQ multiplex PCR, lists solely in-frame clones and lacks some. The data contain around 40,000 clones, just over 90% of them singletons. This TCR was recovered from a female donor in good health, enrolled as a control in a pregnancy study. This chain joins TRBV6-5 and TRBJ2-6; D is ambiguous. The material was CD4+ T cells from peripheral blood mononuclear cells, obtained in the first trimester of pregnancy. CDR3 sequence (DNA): TGTGCCAGCAGTTATTCAGGCGGGGCCAACGTCCTGACTTTC. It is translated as CASSYSGGANVLTF.